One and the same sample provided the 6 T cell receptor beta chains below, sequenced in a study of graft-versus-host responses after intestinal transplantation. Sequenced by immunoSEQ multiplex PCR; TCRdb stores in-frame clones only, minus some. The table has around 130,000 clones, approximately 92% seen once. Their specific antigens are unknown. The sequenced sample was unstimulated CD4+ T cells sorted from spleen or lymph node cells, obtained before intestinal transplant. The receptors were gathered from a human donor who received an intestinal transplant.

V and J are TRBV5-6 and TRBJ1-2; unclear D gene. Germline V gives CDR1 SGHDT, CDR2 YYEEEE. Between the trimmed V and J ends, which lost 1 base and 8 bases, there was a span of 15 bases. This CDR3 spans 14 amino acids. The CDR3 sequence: CASSLISVVKGYTF. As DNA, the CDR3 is TGTGCCAGCAGCTTGATCTCAGTAGTCAAGGGCTACACCTTC.

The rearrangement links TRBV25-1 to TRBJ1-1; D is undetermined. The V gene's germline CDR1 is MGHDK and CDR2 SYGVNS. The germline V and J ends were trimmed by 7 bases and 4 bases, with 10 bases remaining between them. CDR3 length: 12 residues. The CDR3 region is CASTGGPTEAFF. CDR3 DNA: TGTGCCAGCACGGGAGGGCCCACTGAAGCTTTCTTT.

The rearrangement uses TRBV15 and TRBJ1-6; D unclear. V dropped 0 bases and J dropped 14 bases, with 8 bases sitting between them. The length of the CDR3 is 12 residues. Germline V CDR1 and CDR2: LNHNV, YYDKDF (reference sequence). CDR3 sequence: CATSRDLGSLHF. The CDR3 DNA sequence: TGTGCCACCAGCAGAGATTTGGGGTCCCTCCACTTT.

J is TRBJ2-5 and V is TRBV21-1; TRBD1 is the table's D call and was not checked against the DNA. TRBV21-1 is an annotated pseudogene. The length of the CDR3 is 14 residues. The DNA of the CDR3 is TGTGCCAGCAGCAATGCAGGGAATCAAGAGACCCAGTACTTC. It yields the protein CASSNAGNQETQYF.

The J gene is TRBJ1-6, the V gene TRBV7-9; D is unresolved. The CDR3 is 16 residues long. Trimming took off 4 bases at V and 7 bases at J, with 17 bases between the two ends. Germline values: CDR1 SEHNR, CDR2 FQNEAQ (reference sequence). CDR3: CASSSAVSNHNSPLHF. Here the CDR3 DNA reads TGTGCCAGCAGCTCCGCCGTGAGTAATCACAATTCACCCCTCCACTTT.

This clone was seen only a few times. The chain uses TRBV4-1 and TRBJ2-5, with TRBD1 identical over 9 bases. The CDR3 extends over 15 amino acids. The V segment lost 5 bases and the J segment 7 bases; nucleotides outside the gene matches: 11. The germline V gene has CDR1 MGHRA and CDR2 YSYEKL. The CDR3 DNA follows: TGCGCCAGCAGCACGGGGACAGGGTATTTGGGGACCCAGTACTTC. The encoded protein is CASSTGTGYLGTQYF.